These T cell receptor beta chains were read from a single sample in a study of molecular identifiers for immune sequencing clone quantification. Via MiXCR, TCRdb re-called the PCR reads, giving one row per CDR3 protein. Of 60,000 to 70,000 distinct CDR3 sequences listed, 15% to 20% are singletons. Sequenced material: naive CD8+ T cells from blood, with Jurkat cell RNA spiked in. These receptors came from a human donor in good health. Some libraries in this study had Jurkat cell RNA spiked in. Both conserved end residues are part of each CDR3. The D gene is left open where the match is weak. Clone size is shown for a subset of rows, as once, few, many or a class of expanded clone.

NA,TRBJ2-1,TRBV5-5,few,CASSLAPRVSSYNEQFF,TGTGCCAGCAGCTTGGCTCCCCGGGTGAGCTCCTACAATGAGCAGTTCTTC
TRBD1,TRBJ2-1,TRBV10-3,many,CAISESSWGTGENEQFF,TGTGCCATCAGTGAGTCCTCTTGGGGGACAGGGGAAAATGAGCAGTTCTTC
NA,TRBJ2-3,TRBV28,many,CASSPQGSDTQYF,TGTGCCAGCAGTCCACAGGGTTCAGATACGCAGTATTTT
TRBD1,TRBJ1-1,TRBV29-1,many,CSVLQGARGTEAFF,TGCAGCGTCTTACAGGGGGCTCGGGGCACTGAAGCTTTCTTT
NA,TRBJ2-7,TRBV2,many,CASSVTRDREAYEQYF,TGTGCCAGCAGCGTAACCCGGGACCGAGAAGCCTACGAGCAGTACTTC
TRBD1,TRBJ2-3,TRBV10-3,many,CAISTGDRGADTQYF,TGTGCCATCAGTACCGGGGACAGGGGGGCAGATACGCAGTATTTT
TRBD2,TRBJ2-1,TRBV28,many,CASTAGGLNEQFF,TGTGCCAGCACGGCGGGAGGGCTTAACGAGCAGTTCTTC
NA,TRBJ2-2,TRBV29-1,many,CSVGLLEKNTGELFF,TGCAGCGTTGGACTCCTAGAAAAGAACACCGGGGAGCTGTTTTTT
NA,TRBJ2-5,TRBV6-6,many,CASSYHVSLSRETQYF,TGTGCCAGCAGTTACCACGTGAGCTTGTCGCGGGAGACCCAGTACTTC
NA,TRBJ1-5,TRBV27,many,CASSFSPNQPQHF,TGTGCCAGCAGTTTCAGTCCTAATCAGCCCCAGCATTTT
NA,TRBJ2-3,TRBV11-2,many,CASSLVLAVGTDTQYF,TGTGCCAGCAGCTTAGTGTTGGCCGTGGGCACAGATACGCAGTATTTT
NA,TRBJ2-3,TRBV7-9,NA,CASSSTGTRSTDTQYF,TGTGCCAGCAGCTCTACCGGGACACGGAGCACAGATACACAGTATTTT
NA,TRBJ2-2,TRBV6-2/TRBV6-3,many,CASTRPWWAATNTGELFF,TGTGCCAGCACCCGACCTTGGTGGGCAGCCACGAACACCGGGGAGCTGTTTTTT
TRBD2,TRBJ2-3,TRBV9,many,CASNGRDSTDTQYF,TGTGCCAGCAACGGGAGGGATAGCACAGATACGCAGTATTTT
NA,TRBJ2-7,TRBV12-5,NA,CASGLYGGGDYEQYF,TGTGCTAGTGGTTTGTATGGGGGCGGGGACTACGAGCAGTACTTC
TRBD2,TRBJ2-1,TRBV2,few,CASDERESYNEQFF,TGTGCCAGTGATGAGCGGGAGTCCTACAATGAGCAGTTCTTC
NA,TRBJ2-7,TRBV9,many,CASSPGPDYEQYF,TGTGCCAGCAGCCCTGGACCCGACTACGAGCAGTACTTC
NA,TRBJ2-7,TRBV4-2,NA,CASSQDSSGYNYEQYF,TGTGCCAGCAGCCAAGACTCCAGCGGATACAACTACGAGCAGTACTTC
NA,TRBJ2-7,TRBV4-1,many,CASSQDPRPREQYF,TGCGCCAGCAGCCAAGATCCACGTCCTAGGGAGCAGTACTTC
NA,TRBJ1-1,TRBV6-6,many,CASSHEIVTEAFF,TGTGCCAGCAGTCACGAAATTGTCACCGAAGCTTTCTTT
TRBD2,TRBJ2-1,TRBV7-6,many,CASSPSSGGRNEQFF,TGTGCCAGCAGCCCTTCTAGCGGGGGAAGGAATGAGCAGTTCTTC
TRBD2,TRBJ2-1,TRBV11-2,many,CASSLVGRTSAYNEQFF,TGTGCCAGCAGCTTAGTGGGCAGGACTAGCGCGTACAATGAGCAGTTCTTC
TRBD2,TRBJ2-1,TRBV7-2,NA,CASSRTSGRAHEQFF,TGTGCCAGCAGCAGGACTAGCGGGAGGGCCCATGAGCAGTTCTTC
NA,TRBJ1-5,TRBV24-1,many,CATRQGDQPQHF,TGTGCCACCAGACAGGGAGACCAGCCCCAGCATTTT
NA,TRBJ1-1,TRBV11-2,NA,CASSLSSGGNTEAFF,TGTGCCAGCAGCTTATCTTCCGGGGGTAACACTGAAGCTTTCTTT
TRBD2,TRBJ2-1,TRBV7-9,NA,CASSYTIRLAGLHNEQFF,TGTGCCAGCAGCTATACGATAAGACTAGCGGGACTGCACAATGAGCAGTTCTTC
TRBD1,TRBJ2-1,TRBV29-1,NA,CGVHWWDRRNNEQFF,TGCGGCGTGCATTGGTGGGACAGGCGAAACAATGAGCAGTTCTTC
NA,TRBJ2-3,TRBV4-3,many,CASSQDRRALTDTQYF,TGCGCCAGCAGCCAAGATCGGAGGGCCCTCACAGATACGCAGTATTTT